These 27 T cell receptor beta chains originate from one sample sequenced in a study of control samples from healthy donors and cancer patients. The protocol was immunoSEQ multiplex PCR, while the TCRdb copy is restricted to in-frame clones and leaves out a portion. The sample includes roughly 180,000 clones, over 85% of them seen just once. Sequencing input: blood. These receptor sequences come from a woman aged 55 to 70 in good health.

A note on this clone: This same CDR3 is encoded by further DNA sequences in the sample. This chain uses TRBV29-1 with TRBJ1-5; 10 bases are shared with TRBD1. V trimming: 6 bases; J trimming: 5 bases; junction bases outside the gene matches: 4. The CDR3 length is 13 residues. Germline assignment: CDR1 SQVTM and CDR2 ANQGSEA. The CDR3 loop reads CSVGQGGDQPQHF. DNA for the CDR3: TGCAGCGTCGGACAGGGGGGTGATCAGCCCCAGCATTTT.

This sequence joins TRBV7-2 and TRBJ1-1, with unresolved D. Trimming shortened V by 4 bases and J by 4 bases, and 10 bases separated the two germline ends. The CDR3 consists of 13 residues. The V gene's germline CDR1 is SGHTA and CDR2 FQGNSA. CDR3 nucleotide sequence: TGTGCCAGCAGCTCCGGGCACGGCACTGAAGCTTTCTTT. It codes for CASSSGHGTEAFF.

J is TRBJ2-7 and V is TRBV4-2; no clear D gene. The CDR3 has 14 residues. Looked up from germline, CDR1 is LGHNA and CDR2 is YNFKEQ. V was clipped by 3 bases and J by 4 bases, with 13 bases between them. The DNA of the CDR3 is TGTGCCAGCAGCCACTCTCCAGCCCGTTACGAGCAGTACTTC. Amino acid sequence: CASSHSPARYEQYF.

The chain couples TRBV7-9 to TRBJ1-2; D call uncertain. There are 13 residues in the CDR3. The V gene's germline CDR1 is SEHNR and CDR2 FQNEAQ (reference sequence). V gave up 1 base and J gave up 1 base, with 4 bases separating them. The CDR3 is CASSLDGNYGYTF. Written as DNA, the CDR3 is TGTGCCAGCAGCTTAGACGGTAACTATGGCTACACCTTC.

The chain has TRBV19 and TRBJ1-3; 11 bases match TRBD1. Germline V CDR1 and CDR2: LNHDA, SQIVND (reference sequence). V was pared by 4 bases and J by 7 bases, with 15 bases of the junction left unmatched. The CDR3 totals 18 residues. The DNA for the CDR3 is TGTGCCAGTAGTACTCGGGGACAGGGGGTAAAGGACTACAACACCATATATTTT. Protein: CASSTRGQGVKDYNTIYF. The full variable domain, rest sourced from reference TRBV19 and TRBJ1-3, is DGGITQSPKYLFRKEGQNVTLSCEQNLNHDAMYWYRQDPGQGLRLIYYSQIVNDFQKGDIAEGYSVSREKKESFPLTVTSAQKNPTAFYLCASSTRGQGVKDYNTIYFGEGSWLTVV.

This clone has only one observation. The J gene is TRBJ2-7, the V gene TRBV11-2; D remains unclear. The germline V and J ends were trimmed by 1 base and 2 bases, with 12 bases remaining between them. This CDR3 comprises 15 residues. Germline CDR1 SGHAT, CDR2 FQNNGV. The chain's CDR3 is CASSLAYGGTYEQYF. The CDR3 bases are TGTGCCAGCAGCTTAGCGTATGGTGGAACCTACGAGCAGTACTTC.

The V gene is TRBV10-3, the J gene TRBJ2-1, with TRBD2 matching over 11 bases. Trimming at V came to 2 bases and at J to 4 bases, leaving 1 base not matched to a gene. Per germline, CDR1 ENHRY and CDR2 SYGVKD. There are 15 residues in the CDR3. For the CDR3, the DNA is TGTGCCATCAGTGAGGTAGCGGGGGGGTACAATGAGCAGTTCTTC. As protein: CAISEVAGGYNEQFF.

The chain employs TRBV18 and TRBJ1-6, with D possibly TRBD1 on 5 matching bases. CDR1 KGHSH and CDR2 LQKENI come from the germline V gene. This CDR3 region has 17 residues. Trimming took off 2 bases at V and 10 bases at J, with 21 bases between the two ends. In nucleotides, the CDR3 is TGTGCCAGCTCACCATCGATAACAGGTCCACTAGGGTCACCCCTCCACTTT. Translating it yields CASSPSITGPLGSPLHF. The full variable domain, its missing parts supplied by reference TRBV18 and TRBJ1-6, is NAGVMQNPRHLVRRRGQEARLRCSPMKGHSHVYWYRQLPEEGLKFMVYLQKENIIDESGMPKERFSAEFPKEGPSILRIQQVVRGDSAAYFCASSPSITGPLGSPLHFGNGTRLTVT.

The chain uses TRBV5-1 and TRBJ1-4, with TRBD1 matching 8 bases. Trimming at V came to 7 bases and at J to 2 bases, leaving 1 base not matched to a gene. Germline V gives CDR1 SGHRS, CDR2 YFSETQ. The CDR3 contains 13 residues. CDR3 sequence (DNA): TGCGCCAGCGCAGGGGGCACTAATGAAAAACTGTTTTTT. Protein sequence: CASAGGTNEKLFF.

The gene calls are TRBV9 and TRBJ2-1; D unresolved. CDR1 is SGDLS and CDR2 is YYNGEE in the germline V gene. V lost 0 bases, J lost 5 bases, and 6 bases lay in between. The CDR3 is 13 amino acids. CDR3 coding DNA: TGTGCCAGCAGCGTAGTATTGGACAATGAGCAGTTCTTC. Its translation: CASSVVLDNEQFF.

Written as DNA, the CDR3 is TGTGCCAGCAGCTTATGGACAGGGGAGGATCGCGGGTACTATGGCTACACCTTC. Amino acid sequence: CASSLWTGEDRGYYGYTF. The chain recombines TRBV13 with TRBJ1-2; 9 bases fit TRBD1. CDR1 and CDR2 from the germline V gene are PRHDT and FYEKMQ (reference sequence). There are 18 residues in the CDR3. V was pared by 2 bases and J by 3 bases, with 13 bases of the junction left unmatched.

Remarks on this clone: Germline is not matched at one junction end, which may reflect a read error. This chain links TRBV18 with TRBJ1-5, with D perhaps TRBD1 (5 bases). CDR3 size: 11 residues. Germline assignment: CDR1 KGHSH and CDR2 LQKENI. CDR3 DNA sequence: TGTGCCAGCTCACAAGGGGACGCCCACCATTTT. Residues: CASSQGDAHHF.

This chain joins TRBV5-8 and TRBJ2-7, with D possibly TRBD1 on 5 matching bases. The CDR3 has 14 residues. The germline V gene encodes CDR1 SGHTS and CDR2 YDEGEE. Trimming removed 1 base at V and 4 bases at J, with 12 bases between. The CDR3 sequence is CASSLHTGDYEQYF. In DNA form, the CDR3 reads TGTGCCAGCAGCTTGCATACAGGCGATTACGAGCAGTACTTC.

CDR3 sequence: CASSLRPADTQYF. CDR3 nucleotide sequence: TGTGCCAGCAGCTTGAGACCGGCAGATACGCAGTATTTT. J is TRBJ2-3 and V is TRBV5-6; D is unresolved. Germline lookup yields CDR1 SGHDT and CDR2 YYEEEE. Trimming removed 1 base at V and 4 bases at J, with 7 bases between. This CDR3 has 13 amino acids.

As DNA, the CDR3 is TGTGCCAGCAGCTTTCCAGGGCAAGAGACCCAGTACTTC. It is translated as CASSFPGQETQYF. This chain uses TRBV5-6 with TRBJ2-5, with a weak D call TRBD1 (5 bases). V lost 2 bases and J 2 bases, leaving 7 bases between the germline ends. Germline CDR1 is SGHDT and CDR2 is YYEEEE. This CDR3 contains 13 residues.

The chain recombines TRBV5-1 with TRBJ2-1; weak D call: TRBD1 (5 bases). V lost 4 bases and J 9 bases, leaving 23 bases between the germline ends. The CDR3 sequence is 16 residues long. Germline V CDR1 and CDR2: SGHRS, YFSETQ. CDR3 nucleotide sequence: TGCGCCAGCAGCCTGGCCCCGTCAGGGCCCCGAGGTGAGCAGTTCTTC. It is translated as CASSLAPSGPRGEQFF.

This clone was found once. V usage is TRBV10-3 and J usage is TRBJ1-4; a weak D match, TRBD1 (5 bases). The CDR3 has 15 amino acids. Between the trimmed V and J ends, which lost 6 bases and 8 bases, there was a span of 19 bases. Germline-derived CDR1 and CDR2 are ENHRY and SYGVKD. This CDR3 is CAISKADTGWEKLFF. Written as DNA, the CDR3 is TGTGCCATCAGCAAAGCGGACACAGGATGGGAAAAACTGTTTTTT.

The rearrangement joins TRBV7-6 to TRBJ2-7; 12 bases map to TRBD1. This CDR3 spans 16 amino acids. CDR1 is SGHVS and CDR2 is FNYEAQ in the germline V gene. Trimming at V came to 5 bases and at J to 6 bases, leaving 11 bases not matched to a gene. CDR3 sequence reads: CASSLGSGTGGGEQYF. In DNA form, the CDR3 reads TGTGCCAGCAGCCTAGGGTCCGGGACAGGGGGCGGCGAGCAGTACTTC.

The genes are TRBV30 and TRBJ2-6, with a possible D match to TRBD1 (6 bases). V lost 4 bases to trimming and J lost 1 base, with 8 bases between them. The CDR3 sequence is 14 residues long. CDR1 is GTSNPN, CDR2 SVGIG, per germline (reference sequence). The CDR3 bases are TGTGCCTGGATACAGGGTTCTGGGGCCAACGTCCTGACTTTC. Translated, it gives CAWIQGSGANVLTF.

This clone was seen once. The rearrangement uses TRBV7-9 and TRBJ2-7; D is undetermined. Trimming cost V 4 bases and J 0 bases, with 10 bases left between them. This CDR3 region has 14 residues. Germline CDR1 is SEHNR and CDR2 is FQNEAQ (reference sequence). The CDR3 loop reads CASSSPYSSYEQYF. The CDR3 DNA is TGTGCCAGCAGCTCCCCTTATAGCTCCTACGAGCAGTACTTC.

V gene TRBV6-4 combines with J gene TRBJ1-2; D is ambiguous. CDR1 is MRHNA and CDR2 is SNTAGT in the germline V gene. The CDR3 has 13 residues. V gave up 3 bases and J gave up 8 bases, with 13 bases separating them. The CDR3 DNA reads TGTGCCAGCAGTGAGATTCCAAGCGGGGGCTACACCTTC. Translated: CASSEIPSGGYTF.

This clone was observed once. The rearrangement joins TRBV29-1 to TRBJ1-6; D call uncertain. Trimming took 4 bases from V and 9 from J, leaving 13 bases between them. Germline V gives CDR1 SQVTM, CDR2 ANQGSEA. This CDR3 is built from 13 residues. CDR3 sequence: CSVGRVRGSPLHF. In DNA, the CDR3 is TGCAGCGTTGGGAGGGTAAGAGGTTCACCCCTCCACTTT.

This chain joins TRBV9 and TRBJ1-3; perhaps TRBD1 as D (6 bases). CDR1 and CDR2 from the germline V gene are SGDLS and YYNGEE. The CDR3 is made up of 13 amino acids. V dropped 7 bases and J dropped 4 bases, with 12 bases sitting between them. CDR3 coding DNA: TGTGCCAGCGGGACATTTCGGGGAAACACCATATATTTT. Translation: CASGTFRGNTIYF.

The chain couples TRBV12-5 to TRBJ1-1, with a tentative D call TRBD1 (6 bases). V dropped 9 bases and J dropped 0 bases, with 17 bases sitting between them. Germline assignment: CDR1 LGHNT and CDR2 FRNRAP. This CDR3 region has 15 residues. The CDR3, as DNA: TGTGCTAGCTCGGAACAGGGTCCCATGAACACTGAAGCTTTCTTT. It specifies CASSEQGPMNTEAFF.

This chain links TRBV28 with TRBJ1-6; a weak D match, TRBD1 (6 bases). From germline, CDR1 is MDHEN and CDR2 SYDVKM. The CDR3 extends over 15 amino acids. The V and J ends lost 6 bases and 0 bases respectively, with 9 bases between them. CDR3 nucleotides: TGTGCCAGCAGCTGGGGGGCCTCCTATAATTCACCCCTCCACTTT. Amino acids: CASSWGASYNSPLHF.

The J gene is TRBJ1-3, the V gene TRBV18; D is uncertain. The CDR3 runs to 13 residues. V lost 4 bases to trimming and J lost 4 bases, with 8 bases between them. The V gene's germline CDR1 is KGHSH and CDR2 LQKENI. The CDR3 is CASSQLQGNTIYF. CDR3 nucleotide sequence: TGTGCCAGCTCACAATTACAGGGAAACACCATATATTTT.

The DNA of the CDR3 is TGTGCCAGCAGCCTACAGGGTTTTTACTATGGCTACACCTTC. Translation gives CASSLQGFYYGYTF. This chain links TRBV7-2 with TRBJ1-2; weak D call: TRBD1 (6 bases). The germline V gene has CDR1 SGHTA and CDR2 FQGNSA. The CDR3 contains 14 residues. Trimming pared 5 bases from V and 3 bases from J, leaving 13 bases between. The entire variable domain, with the rest obtained from reference TRBV7-2 and TRBJ1-2, is as follows: GAGVSQSPSNKVTEKGKDVELRCDPISGHTALYWYRQSLGQGLEFLIYFQGNSAPDKSGLPSDRFSAERTGGSVSTLTIQRTQQEDSAVYLCASSLQGFYYGYTFGSGTRLTVV.